This TCR beta chain was sequenced in a study of regulatory and conventional T cells in RAG deficiency (dated by TCRdb to about 2017). About the full investigation: To compare the diversity and composition of the repertoires of Treg, conventional CD4+ and CD8+ T cells between RAG-deficient patients and healthy controls, the study applied high-throughput TCR beta sequencing.

Regulatory T cells were purified from blood as CD4+CD25-high CD127-low cells before genomic DNA extraction. Several healthy control donors served as the comparison group for repertoire analyses. In the case of this clone: It has no known antigen specificity. The input lacks base qualities; no much larger clone sits a single base away.

Taken from the germline V gene, the CDR1 and CDR2 loops are SGHVS and FQNEAQ. V sheds 5 bases and J sheds 7 bases, leaving 20 bases between their ends. Spanning cysteine to phenylalanine, the CDR3 consists of 16 amino acids. Here the CDR3 DNA is all that survives: 48 bases in frame from base 1. The paper's findings and limits, for the study overall: Compared with controls, Omenn syndrome and CID/AS patients had roughly 100-fold fewer unique TCR beta sequences in Treg cells, but only around 10-fold fewer in the other subsets. Shorter CDR3 lengths were found in all patient T-cell subsets, and >80% Treg-Tconv repertoire overlap at nucleotide and amino acid level was observed in Omenn syndrome patients. Compared with control T-cell subpopulations, RAG-deficient patients had much lower Shannon entropy and higher Simpson indices. The CD25-high CD127-low cells sorted from Omenn syndrome patients may be peripherally activated cells rather than true Treg cells. For some subjects, some T-cell subset analyses were not performed.

Libraries were made using the immunoSEQ multiplex PCR assay. Genomic DNA from the sorted T-cell subsets was used to amplify and sequence rearranged TCR beta chain products. Processing in the source paper ran as follows. Shannon entropy and Simpson indices were used to measure how diverse the repertoire of productive TCR beta rearrangements was. Clonal expansion was assessed by the summed frequency of the 100 most abundant productive TCR beta clonotypes among total reads. The TRB repertoires were evaluated with a self-reactivity index based on amino acid usage at CDR3beta positions 6 and 7. Two-way ANOVA was used for repertoire analyses, and Student t or Mann-Whitney tests were used for flow cytometric analyses. What TCRdb holds here is the immuneACCESS table cut down to in-frame rearrangements. Part of the clones is not present; checked against another copy, under half of the missing clones reflect an unresolved V gene, and the others are unexplained. V, J and clone size reflect that table, while D and trimming were determined from the DNA. Across this sample there are about 19,000 clones, with 87% seen only once. The top ten clonotypes cover 1.4% of the sample.

In addition, the sample was reused for a study of regulatory T cells. That second report states: The multiplex PCR relied on 52 forward TRBV primers and 13 reverse TRBJ primers, and amplification bias was corrected through assay-based and computational methods. Restricted unique TRB V-J pairs and skewed V and J gene usage were observed in patient repertoires, most markedly in regulatory T cells. Between CD3G-deficient patients and healthy controls, the study compared T-cell receptor beta repertoires in sorted regulatory T cells, conventional CD4+ T cells and CD8+ T cells. Ficoll density separation was used to isolate peripheral blood mononuclear cells. Within the immunoSEQ assay, multiplex PCR amplified rearranged TRB loci from genomic DNA. TRB amplicons were sequenced using an Illumina HiSeq platform. Custom algorithms error-filtered the raw sequences and aligned them to reference gene sequences, after which the immunoSEQ online tools were used for analysis. The frequencies of productive and nonproductive TRB rearrangements were evaluated among unique sequences as well as among total sequences. Prism software was used to run t tests, Mann-Whitney tests or two-way ANOVA for comparisons between groups.

The rearranged segments are TRBV7-8 and TRBJ1-4; the D gene is perhaps TRBD1, from 5 matching bases. The sample comprised Tregs sorted from blood. The origin of this receptor is a human donor in good health. The DNA is TGTGCCAGCAGCCCTAATCAGCGGGGGTTGGGTGAAAAACTGTTTTTT. This yields the protein CASSPNQRGLGEKLFF.